Here is one T cell receptor beta chain with its context. Trimming pared 5 bases from V and 5 bases from J, leaving 18 bases between. CDR3 length equals 15 residues. The V gene's germline CDR1 is LGHNA and CDR2 YNFKEQ. Measured with immunoSEQ multiplex PCR; TCRdb has only the in-frame clones, and not every one. The top ten hold 0.38% of the sample, which has 56,000 or so clones, less than 90% seen once. The record originates from a study of T cell changes during pregnancy in multiple sclerosis. The chain is built from TRBV4-2 and TRBJ2-5; a weak D match, TRBD2 (6 bases). The sequence was obtained from a female donor with multiple sclerosis, enrolled in a pregnancy study. Source: CD4+ T cells from peripheral blood mononuclear cells, taken in the third trimester of pregnancy. CDR3 sequence (DNA): TGTGCCAGCAGCTGGGGGGACGGGACCGGCGAGACCCAGTACTTC. This gives the protein CASSWGDGTGETQYF.